Listed here are 23 T cell receptor beta chains from one sample, sequenced in a study of blood T cell repertoires in COVID-19. The assay was immunoSEQ multiplex PCR, and TCRdb's table has in-frame clones only and misses some. Of approximately 210,000 clones listed, more than 70% are singletons. Sequencing was carried out using peripheral blood. The receptors originated from a woman of 80 years or more with acute or convalescent COVID-19.

The chain links TRBV27 to TRBJ2-3, with D unresolved. The CDR3 covers 12 residues. V shed 2 bases and J shed 4 bases, with 4 bases lying between them. CDR1 and CDR2 (germline): MNHEY, SMNVEV (reference sequence). The DNA of the CDR3 is TGTGCCAGCAGTTTAAGCGCAGATACGCAGTATTTT. This gives the protein CASSLSADTQYF.

This clone was seen once. The V and J genes are TRBV7-6 and TRBJ2-7, with 15 bases matching TRBD2. Germline trimming cut 5 bases from V and 1 base from J; bases unmatched to any gene: 6. This CDR3 spans 17 amino acids. Germline values: CDR1 SGHVS, CDR2 FNYEAQ. This chain's CDR3 is CASSPGLAGGASYEQYF. In nucleotides, the CDR3 is TGTGCCAGCAGCCCGGGACTAGCGGGGGGCGCGTCCTACGAGCAGTACTTC.

The chain combines TRBV5-6 with TRBJ2-2; TRBD1 matches at 7 bases. The germline gives CDR1 SGHDT, CDR2 YYEEEE. Trimming removed 4 bases from V and 7 bases from J; junction bases left unmatched: 7. The length of the CDR3 is 14 residues. The CDR3 here is CASSAKGAGGELFF. CDR3 in DNA: TGTGCCAGCAGCGCGAAGGGGGCCGGCGGGGAGCTGTTTTTT.

The chain combines TRBV6-2 or TRBV6-3 with TRBJ1-5; 10 bases are shared with TRBD1. CDR1 is MNHEY and CDR2 is SVGEGT in the germline V gene. After removal of 6 bases from V and 6 bases from J, the junction contained 5 bases not matched to a gene. The CDR3 is 14 amino acids. The CDR3 here is CASSRTGGGQPQHF. CDR3 coding DNA: TGTGCCAGCAGCCGGACAGGGGGAGGTCAGCCCCAGCATTTT.

V gene TRBV6-6 combines with J gene TRBJ2-7, with no clear D. V was shortened by 6 bases and J by 3 bases, with 15 bases between the two germline ends. Germline V gives CDR1 MNHNY, CDR2 SVGAGI (reference sequence). The CDR3 contains 14 residues. The CDR3 nucleotides read TGTGCCAGCAGCCCAGGATCTCTTATCTACGAGCAGTACTTC. Residues: CASSPGSLIYEQYF.

The CDR3 DNA follows: TGTGCCAGCAGTGAGGACCTGAGGTGGAGCGGTACTGAAGCTTTCTTT. It codes for CASSEDLRWSGTEAFF. This chain joins TRBV2 and TRBJ1-1; D call uncertain. The CDR3 has 16 residues. V was shortened by 3 bases and J by 5 bases, with 19 bases between the two germline ends. Germline V gene sequence: CDR1 SNHLY, CDR2 FYNNEI. The complete variable domain, with remaining parts taken from reference TRBV2 and TRBJ1-1, reads EPEVTQTPSHQVTQMGQEVILRCVPISNHLYFYWYRQILGQKVEFLVSFYNNEISEKSEIFDDQFSVERPDGSNFTLKIRSTKLEDSAMYFCASSEDLRWSGTEAFFGQGTRLTVV.

The chain is built from TRBV14 and TRBJ2-7; 7 bases align to TRBD1. The V and J ends lost 4 bases and 5 bases, in that order; junction bases with no gene match: 11. The germline V gene has CDR1 SGHDN and CDR2 FVKESK. The CDR3 covers 15 residues. DNA for the CDR3: TGTGCCAGCAGCCCCTTTACCGGGACAGACAACGAGCAGTACTTC. Protein product: CASSPFTGTDNEQYF.

This clone has more than one count but fewer than ten. The chain has TRBV7-9 and TRBJ2-6, with D tentatively TRBD1 (6 bases). The V end was cut by 5 bases, the J end by 0 bases, with 14 bases between. From germline, CDR1 is SEHNR and CDR2 FQNEAQ (reference sequence). This CDR3 comprises 17 residues. This chain's CDR3 is CASSPETGRSGANVLTF. The CDR3 nucleotides read TGTGCCAGCAGCCCCGAGACAGGACGCTCTGGGGCCAACGTCCTGACTTTC.

The chain couples TRBV20-1 to TRBJ1-1, with 7 bases lining up with TRBD1. CDR3 length: 10 residues. Germline V gives CDR1 DFQATT, CDR2 SNEGSKA (reference sequence). CDR3 in DNA: TGCAGGGCAACAGGGGACGAAGCTTTCTTT. Its translation is CRATGDEAFF.

The genes are TRBV6-6 and TRBJ1-1, with a weak D call TRBD1 (5 bases). Germline CDR1 is MNHNY and CDR2 is SVGAGI (reference sequence). The CDR3 has 11 amino acids. V lost 11 bases and J lost 3, with 10 bases in between. CDR3 DNA: TGTGCCTTAGCAGGGTACACTGAAGCTTTCTTT. The encoded protein is CALAGYTEAFF.

The rearrangement links TRBV27 to TRBJ1-4, with TRBD1 matching over 9 bases. Germline loops: CDR1 MNHEY, CDR2 SMNVEV (reference sequence). After removal of 5 bases from V and 0 bases from J, the junction contained 10 bases not matched to a gene. The CDR3 is 18 residues long. The CDR3 loop is CASSEHGTGYATNEKLFF. In nucleotides, the CDR3 is TGTGCCAGCAGTGAGCACGGGACAGGGTATGCAACTAATGAAAAACTGTTTTTT.

The gene calls are TRBV6-2 or TRBV6-3 and TRBJ2-3, with TRBD2 matching over 12 bases. With V trimmed by 5 bases and J by 7 bases, 4 bases remained unmatched. Germline V gene data show CDR1 as MNHEY and CDR2 as SVGEGT. The CDR3 is 14 residues long. CDR3 in amino acids: CASSLAGGPNTQYF. For the CDR3, the DNA is TGTGCCAGCAGTCTAGCGGGGGGGCCGAATACGCAGTATTTT.

This clone is a singleton in its sample. The chain employs TRBV6-5 and TRBJ2-7; D remains ambiguous. Germline CDR1 is MNHEY and CDR2 is SVGAGI. This CDR3 spans 14 amino acids. The V gene lost 0 bases and the J gene lost 4 bases, with 10 bases spanning the gap. CDR3 DNA: TGTGCCAGCAGTTACTCGGCCTTGAAGTACGAGCAGTACTTC. As protein: CASSYSALKYEQYF.

V and J are TRBV4-3 and TRBJ1-6; 9 nucleotides line up with TRBD1. Germline V gives CDR1 LGHNA, CDR2 YSLEER. The junction had 7 bases not matched to a gene; V was cut back by 3 bases and J by 1 base. This CDR3 is 18 amino acids long. The CDR3 DNA sequence: TGCGCCAGCAGCCATCTCAGACAGGGGGATTCCTATAATTCACCCCTCCACTTT. It is translated as CASSHLRQGDSYNSPLHF.

This clone was found a few times. The rearrangement links TRBV2 to TRBJ2-7; perhaps TRBD2 as D (6 bases). In germline, CDR1 is SNHLY, CDR2 FYNNEI. V lost 6 bases and J 5 bases, leaving 20 bases between the germline ends. This CDR3 has 15 amino acids. The CDR3 nucleotides read TGTGCCAGCAGGCGCGCGTACCAGGGAGGTGACGAGCAGTACTTC. It codes for CASRRAYQGGDEQYF.

In this sample, this clone turned up a few times. CDR3 protein: CAWGRGNPITNEKLFF. The CDR3 DNA reads TGTGCCTGGGGGAGGGGGAACCCTATAACTAATGAAAAACTGTTTTTT. V gene TRBV30 combines with J gene TRBJ1-4; D is possibly TRBD1 (6 bases). V lost 5 bases and J lost 1, with 17 bases in between. Germline-derived CDR1 and CDR2 are GTSNPN and SVGIG (reference sequence). The CDR3 spans 16 residues.

The rearrangement links TRBV3-1 (or the pseudogene TRBV3-2) to TRBJ1-6, with 9 nucleotides matching TRBD1. V trimming: 4 bases; J trimming: 10 bases; junction bases outside the gene matches: 17. CDR1 LGHDT and CDR2 YNNKEL come from the germline V gene (reference sequence). The CDR3 spans 18 residues. CDR3 region: CASSRDPGQGSFRSPLHF. CDR3 nucleotides: TGTGCCAGCAGCCGTGACCCGGGACAGGGATCATTTAGGTCACCCCTCCACTTT.

This chain uses TRBV7-8 with TRBJ2-2; weak D call: TRBD1 (5 bases). The CDR3 is 14 amino acids. Per the germline V gene, CDR1 is SGHVS and CDR2 is FQNEAQ. The ends were cut back, 1 base at V and 9 bases at J, with 12 bases in the middle. CDR3 protein: CASSLGQGLRELFF. CDR3 in DNA: TGTGCCAGCAGCTTAGGGCAGGGTTTACGGGAGCTGTTTTTT.

The chain has TRBV3-1 (or the pseudogene TRBV3-2) and TRBJ2-7, with 10 positions matching TRBD2. Per the germline V gene, CDR1 is LGHDT and CDR2 is YNNKEL (reference sequence). This CDR3 comprises 14 residues. J gave up 3 bases and V 6 bases, and 5 bases lay outside the gene matches. This CDR3 is CASRGSSGGYEQYF. The CDR3 DNA is TGTGCCAGCAGGGGGTCTAGCGGGGGCTACGAGCAGTACTTC.

The V and J genes are TRBV6-1 and TRBJ2-2; 8 positions match TRBD1. This CDR3 has 16 residues. Germline CDR1 reads MNHNS; CDR2 reads SASEGT. V lost 1 base and J lost 5; bases outside the gene matches: 6. CDR3 sequence reads: CASSEGRGRRTGELFF. DNA of the CDR3: TGTGCCAGCAGTGAAGGCAGGGGGCGACGGACCGGGGAGCTGTTTTTT.

V and J are TRBV2 and TRBJ1-1; D call uncertain. CDR1 and CDR2 (germline): SNHLY, FYNNEI. CDR3 length: 16 residues. Trimming removed 3 bases from V and 1 base from J, with 15 bases in between. DNA for the CDR3: TGTGCCAGCAGTGACCCCGGGGATACCAAGAACACTGAAGCTTTCTTT. Its translation: CASSDPGDTKNTEAFF.

The chain has TRBV7-9 and TRBJ1-4; D not resolved. V was pared by 7 bases and J by 5 bases, with 11 bases between. There are 13 residues in the CDR3. Looked up from germline, CDR1 is SEHNR and CDR2 is FQNEAQ (reference sequence). The CDR3 DNA sequence: TGTGCCAGCACCGACGCGGGAAATGAAAAACTGTTTTTT. This codes for CASTDAGNEKLFF.

This rearrangement joins TRBV10-3 to TRBJ1-1, with TRBD1 as a possible D gene (5 bases). The CDR3 length is 14 residues. V lost 6 bases and J 1 base, leaving 12 bases between the germline ends. CDR1 is ENHRY and CDR2 is SYGVKD in the germline V gene. The CDR3 nucleotides read TGTGCCATCAGGGACAATCTGGGGAACACTGAAGCTTTCTTT. Protein product: CAIRDNLGNTEAFF.